This T cell receptor beta chain originates from a study of T cell repertoires in cytomegalovirus infection. Study-level background: Matching HLA type and CMV infection were both indicated by public TCR beta signatures. Study-wide findings and caveats: Totalled public TCR beta family frequency picked out people who carried CMV plus the relevant HLA. In two of eight donors, the top clonotype was HLA-C-restricted CMV-specific.

CDR1 and CDR2 (germline): DFQATT, SNEGSKA (reference sequence). V was clipped by 3 bases and J by 7 bases, with 15 bases between them. CDR3 length: 14 amino acids. TCRdb reprocessed the reads with MiXCR, giving one entry per CDR3 protein. The table lists hundreds of thousands of distinct CDR3 sequences, roughly 15% of them singletons. This clonotype was seen a handful of times. Its antigen is not identified. The sequenced sample consisted of PBMCs. The rearrangement links TRBV20-1 to TRBJ2-2; D is uncertain. The TCR comes from a human donor in good health (CMV status not recorded). Some clones in this sample may be carry-over from other donors' samples. The CDR3 nucleotides read TGCAGTGCTAGCCACCCCCGAGGTGGCGGGGAGCTGTTTTTT. It codes for CSASHPRGGGELFF.